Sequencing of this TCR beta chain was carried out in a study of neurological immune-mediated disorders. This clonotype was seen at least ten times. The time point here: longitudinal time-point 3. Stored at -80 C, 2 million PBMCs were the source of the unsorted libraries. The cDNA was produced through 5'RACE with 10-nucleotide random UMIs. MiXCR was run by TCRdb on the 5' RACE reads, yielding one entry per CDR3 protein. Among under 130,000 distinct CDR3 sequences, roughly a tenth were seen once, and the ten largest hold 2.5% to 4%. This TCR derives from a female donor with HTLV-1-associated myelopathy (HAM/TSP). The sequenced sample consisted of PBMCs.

The CDR3 is CASSLPLSTDTQYF. DNA for the CDR3: TGCGCCAGCAGCTTGCCACTAAGCACAGATACGCAGTATTTT. This chain uses TRBV5-1 with TRBJ2-3; no clear D gene. Germline lookup yields CDR1 SGHRS and CDR2 YFSETQ. This CDR3 is built from 14 residues. V was trimmed by 1 base and J by 0 bases, leaving 6 bases between them.